Below are 2 T cell receptor beta chains sequenced from a single sample in a study of blood T cell repertoires in COVID-19. Repertoires were generated with immunoSEQ multiplex PCR, while TCRdb's copy carries only in-frame clones and drops some. The data hold about 160,000 clones, with 84% observed a single time. Material: peripheral blood. Receptors originate from a young man with active or convalescent COVID-19.

This clone was detected a few times. The J gene is TRBJ2-7, the V gene TRBV28; 7 nucleotides match TRBD1. CDR3 length equals 12 residues. Trimming took 3 bases from V and 6 from J; bases not matched to a gene: 2. From germline, CDR1 is MDHEN and CDR2 SYDVKM. The CDR3 sequence: CASSLDRPEQYF. CDR3 DNA sequence: TGTGCCAGCAGTTTGGACAGGCCCGAGCAGTACTTC.

The gene calls are TRBV7-2 and TRBJ2-1; D is uncertain. Per the germline V gene, CDR1 is SGHTA and CDR2 is FQGNSA. The CDR3 extends over 14 amino acids. V gave up 2 bases and J gave up 7 bases, with 12 bases separating them. The CDR3, as DNA: TGTGCCAGCAGCTTAACGGCGGCCTCGAATGAGCAGTTCTTC. It is translated as CASSLTAASNEQFF.